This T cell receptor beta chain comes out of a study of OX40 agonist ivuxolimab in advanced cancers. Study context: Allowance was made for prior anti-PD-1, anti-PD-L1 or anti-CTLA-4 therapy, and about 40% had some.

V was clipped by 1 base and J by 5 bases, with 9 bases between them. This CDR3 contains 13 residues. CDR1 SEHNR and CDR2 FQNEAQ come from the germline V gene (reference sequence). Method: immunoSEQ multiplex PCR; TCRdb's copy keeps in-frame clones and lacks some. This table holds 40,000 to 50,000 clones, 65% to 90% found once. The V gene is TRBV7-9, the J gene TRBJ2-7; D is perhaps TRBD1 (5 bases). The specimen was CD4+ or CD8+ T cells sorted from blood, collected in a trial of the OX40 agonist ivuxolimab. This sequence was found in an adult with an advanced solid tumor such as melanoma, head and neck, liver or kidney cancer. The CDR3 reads CASSLVGRDEQYF. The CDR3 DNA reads TGTGCCAGCAGCTTAGTAGGCAGGGACGAGCAGTACTTC.